This paragraph reports one T cell receptor (beta chain). Antigen specificity is unknown. Measured with immunoSEQ multiplex PCR; TCRdb has only the in-frame clones, and not every one. Of 150,000 or so clones in the sample, roughly 86% were seen once. These data come from a study of cytomegalovirus exposure and HLA in healthy donors. Background on the study: A later analysis reported the 100 to 150 validation repertoires used the same platform as the approximately 660 first-cohort repertoires.

V lost 4 bases and J 2 bases, leaving 17 bases between the germline ends. The CDR3 is made up of 16 amino acids. CDR1 and CDR2 from the germline V gene are MGHRA and YSYEKL. Study results and limitations: A subsequent analysis found that TCR clusters from the first cohort also tended to co-occur in the 110 or so validation repertoires, with approximately 95% of cluster scores above 0.

This receptor was obtained from a human donor in good health. The chain is built from TRBV4-1 and TRBJ1-2, with a tentative D call TRBD1 (6 bases). Sample: PBMCs. CDR3 coding DNA: TGCGCCAGCAGCCGTACACTAGGGGGTCGGAACTATGGCTACACCTTC. It yields the protein CASSRTLGGRNYGYTF.